This T cell receptor (beta chain) came from a study of metastatic and nonmetastatic thyroid tumors (TCRdb year 2020). Background on the whole study: The researchers compared repertoires between peripheral blood samples and tumor or nodule tissue samples from patients with malignant or benign thyroid disease. Here is what the overall study found, with its caveats: TCR beta diversity was reported as significantly higher in malignant tumors than in benign nodules, in both blood and tumor samples.

From a lookup of the germline V gene, CDR1 and CDR2 are MDHEN and SYDVKM. At the junction V is shortened by 4 bases and J by 4 bases, with 14 bases in between. From cysteine to phenylalanine, the CDR3 is 14 amino acids long. Only the CDR3 region is kept as DNA, spanning 42 bases read in frame from base 1. The library was built by means of PCR. The reads were generated on an Illumina HiSeq 4000. High-throughput sequencing was used to profile the TCR beta-chain CDR3 region of each patient. In the original analysis: A classifier to discriminate distant-metastatic papillary thyroid cancer patients was built from CDR3 differences across clinicopathological groups. The Shannon index was used to measure repertoire diversity, and the Morisita-Horn index was used to measure how similar tumor and blood repertoires were. The public reads were reanalyzed by TCRdb: fastp trimming at Q25, MiXCR alignment, in-frame beta chains only. TCRdb's processing, not the authors' own work, is the source of the V and J calls. This sample is represented by over 7,500 clones; approximately 28% of them were singletons. Roughly a fifth of the sample is taken by the ten largest.

No patient had received any treatment before thyroid surgery. Using T-cell receptor beta sequencing, the researchers looked back retrospectively at clinical samples from patients, gathered between about 2011 and 2019. This clone was recorded a few times. What this receptor recognizes is not known. Base qualities were left out, and no much larger clone turns up one base away. What was sequenced was tumor tissue. Rearrangement joined TRBV28 to TRBJ2-7; the best D guess is TRBD2, with 6 bases matching. The receptor was derived from a female donor with papillary thyroid cancer or a benign thyroid nodule (not recorded which). Some clones in this sample may be carry-over from other donors' samples. The nucleotide sequence reads TGTGCCAGCAGTTACAGGAGGGCCGGATACGAGCAGTACTTC. This yields the protein CASSYRRAGYEQYF.